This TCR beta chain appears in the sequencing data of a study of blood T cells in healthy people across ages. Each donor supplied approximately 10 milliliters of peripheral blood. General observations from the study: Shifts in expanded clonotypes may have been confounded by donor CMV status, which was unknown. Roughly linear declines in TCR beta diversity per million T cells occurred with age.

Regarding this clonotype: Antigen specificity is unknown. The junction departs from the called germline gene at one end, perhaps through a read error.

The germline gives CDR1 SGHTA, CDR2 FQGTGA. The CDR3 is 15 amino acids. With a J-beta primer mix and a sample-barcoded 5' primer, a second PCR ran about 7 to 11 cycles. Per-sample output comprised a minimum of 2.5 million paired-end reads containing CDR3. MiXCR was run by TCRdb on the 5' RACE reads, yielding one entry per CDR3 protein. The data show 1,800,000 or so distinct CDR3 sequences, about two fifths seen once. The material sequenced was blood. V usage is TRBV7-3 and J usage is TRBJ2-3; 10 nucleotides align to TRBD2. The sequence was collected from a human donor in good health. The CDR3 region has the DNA TGTGCCGGCAGCTCTCTAGCGGGGGCATTCGATACGCAGTATTTT. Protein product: CAGSSLAGAFDTQYF. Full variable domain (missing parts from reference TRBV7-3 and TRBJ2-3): GAGVSQTPSNKVTEKGKYVELRCDPISGHTALYWYRQSLGQGPEFLIYFQGTGAADDSGLPNDRFFAVRPEGSVSTLKIQRTERGDSAVYLCAGSSLAGAFDTQYFGPGTRLTVL.